This T cell receptor beta chain was captured in a study of CD8 T cells in Susac syndrome. A quantity of about 0.45 to 1 ug RNA underwent reverse transcription using random hexamers. TCRdb re-analysed the immunoSEQ multiplex PCR reads in MiXCR, keeping a single row per CDR3 protein. The sample has some 190,000 distinct CDR3 sequences, 90% to 97% seen once. CDR1 and CDR2 (germline): SQVTM, ANQGSEA. Trimming removed 0 bases from V and 2 bases from J, with 10 bases in between. The CDR3 sequence is 14 residues long. Sequenced material: CD4+ T cells from PBMCs. The chain joins TRBV29-1 to TRBJ1-2; D unclear. The sequence was collected from a human donor with multiple sclerosis. This chain's CDR3 is CSVEDRQTNYGYTF. The CDR3 bases are TGCAGCGTTGAAGATCGGCAGACCAACTATGGCTACACCTTC. The full variable domain, its missing parts supplied by reference TRBV29-1 and TRBJ1-2, is SAVISQKPSRDICQRGTSLTIQCQVDSQVTMMFWYRQQPGQSLTLIATANQGSEATYESGFVIDKFPISRPNLTFSTLTVSNMSPEDSSIYLCSVEDRQTNYGYTFGSGTRLTVV.